The rows below give T cell receptor beta chains drawn from one sample of a study of T-cell reconstitution after alpha-beta-depleted transplantation in children. TCRdb re-analysed the PCR reads in MiXCR, keeping a single row per CDR3 protein. Of approximately 400,000 distinct CDR3 sequences listed, about a sixth are singletons. Sequencing was performed on PBMCs, mostly from graft donor cells, taken 360 days after TCRalphabeta/CD19-depleted stem cell transplant. These receptors were taken from a boy younger than two who had a stem cell transplant for Wiskott-Aldrich syndrome, so the T cells may come from the graft donor. CDR3s include the opening cysteine and the closing phenylalanine or tryptophan. The D gene is left open where the match is weak. A clone size is listed for some rows: how often the clone was seen (once, few, many), or a class if it is expanded.

TRBD2	TRBV7-8	TRBJ2-2	many	TGTGCCAGCAGCTCCTGGACTAGCGGGAACACCGGGGAGCTGTTTTTT	CASSSWTSGNTGELFF
TRBD2	TRBV20-1	TRBJ2-3	NA	TGCAGTGCTAGAGATCGTGCGGGACTAGTTAGCACAGATACGCAGTATTTT	CSARDRAGLVSTDTQYF
NA	TRBV5-6	TRBJ2-4	few	TGTGCCAGCAGCTTGGTGACGGCGGGCCTTAGCATTCAGTACTTC	CASSLVTAGLSIQYF
NA	TRBV11-3	TRBJ2-1	few	TGTGCCAGCAGCTTAAGGGCCCTAGTCCACAATGAGCAGTTCTTC	CASSLRALVHNEQFF
NA	TRBV28	TRBJ1-1	NA	TGTGCCAGCAGTTTACCCCCAGGGTATCACACTGAAGCTTTCTTT	CASSLPPGYHTEAFF
NA	TRBV20-1	TRBJ2-3	many	TGCAGTGCTAGAGATGGGGGCCCTAAATCAGATACGCAGTATTTT	CSARDGGPKSDTQYF
TRBD1	TRBV3-1	TRBJ2-5	NA	TGTGCCAGCAGCTACAGGGGGCGCCGGGAGACCCAGTACTTC	CASSYRGRRETQYF
NA	TRBV11-2	TRBJ1-6	NA	TGTGCCAGCAGCTTACCGGGGGCGAGATATTCACCCCTCCACTTT	CASSLPGARYSPLHF
NA	TRBV5-1	TRBJ2-3	NA	TGCGCCAGCAGCCGAGTCGTCGGCACAGATACGCAGTATTTT	CASSRVVGTDTQYF
NA	TRBV5-1	TRBJ1-6	many	TGCGCCAGCAGCTTCGAGGGAGATAATTCACCCCTCCACTTT	CASSFEGDNSPLHF
NA	TRBV5-1	TRBJ2-1	few	TGCGCCAGCAGCCTTACGGCAGGGAACAATGAGCAGTTCTTC	CASSLTAGNNEQFF
NA	TRBV5-1	TRBJ2-1	many	TGCGCCAGCAGCTTGAAGAGGTACAATGAGCAGTTCTTC	CASSLKRYNEQFF
TRBD1	TRBV2	TRBJ1-1	many	TGTGCCAGCAGTGGAAGCGGGACAGGGTTAAACACTGAAGCTTTCTTT	CASSGSGTGLNTEAFF
NA	TRBV20-1	TRBJ2-3	few	TGCAGTGCCTCTTTGGGGAGCGGAGATACGCAGTATTTT	CSASLGSGDTQYF
TRBD2	TRBV20-1	TRBJ2-3	NA	TGCAGTGCTCCCAAGGGAGCGGGAGAGGCAGATACGCAGTATTTT	CSAPKGAGEADTQYF
NA	TRBV5-6	TRBJ1-1	NA	TGTGCCAGCAGCTTGGTTCCGGGAGGAACTGAAGCTTTCTTT	CASSLVPGGTEAFF
TRBD2	TRBV7-7	TRBJ2-2	NA	TGTGCCAGCAGCTTACCCTCAGCGGGGGTTACGGGGGAGCTGTTTTTT	CASSLPSAGVTGELFF
NA	TRBV10-3	TRBJ1-1	few	TGTGCCATCAGTGAAGAGAGGGTCATGAACACTGAAGCTTTCTTT	CAISEERVMNTEAFF
NA	TRBV24-1	TRBJ2-7	NA	TGTGCCACCAGTGCCAGGGGCTACGAGCAGTACTTC	CATSARGYEQYF
TRBD2	TRBV20-1	TRBJ2-5	NA	TGCAGTGCTAGAGATAAGTCGCGCGGGAGGGCCGTGGAGACCCAGTACTTC	CSARDKSRGRAVETQYF
NA	TRBV7-9	TRBJ2-7	NA	TGTGCCAGCAGCTTAGCGCAGACTGGGGAGCAGTACTTC	CASSLAQTGEQYF
TRBD2	TRBV5-1	TRBJ2-1	few	TGCGCCAGCAGGGGAGGGAGCTCCTACAATGAGCAGTTCTTC	CASRGGSSYNEQFF
NA	TRBV5-1	TRBJ1-1	few	TGCGCCAGCAGCAGGCCTCCGAACACTGAAGCTTTCTTT	CASSRPPNTEAFF
TRBD1	TRBV2	TRBJ2-5	NA	TGTGCCAGCACCCGAAGGGGATCCAGGGGGGAGACCCAGTACTTC	CASTRRGSRGETQYF
NA	TRBV20-1	TRBJ2-1	NA	TGCAGTGCTACGCGTCACAATGAGCAGTTCTTC	CSATRHNEQFF
NA	TRBV10-3	TRBJ2-1	NA	TGTGCCACGCATCCCTACAATGAGCAGTTCTTC	CATHPYNEQFF